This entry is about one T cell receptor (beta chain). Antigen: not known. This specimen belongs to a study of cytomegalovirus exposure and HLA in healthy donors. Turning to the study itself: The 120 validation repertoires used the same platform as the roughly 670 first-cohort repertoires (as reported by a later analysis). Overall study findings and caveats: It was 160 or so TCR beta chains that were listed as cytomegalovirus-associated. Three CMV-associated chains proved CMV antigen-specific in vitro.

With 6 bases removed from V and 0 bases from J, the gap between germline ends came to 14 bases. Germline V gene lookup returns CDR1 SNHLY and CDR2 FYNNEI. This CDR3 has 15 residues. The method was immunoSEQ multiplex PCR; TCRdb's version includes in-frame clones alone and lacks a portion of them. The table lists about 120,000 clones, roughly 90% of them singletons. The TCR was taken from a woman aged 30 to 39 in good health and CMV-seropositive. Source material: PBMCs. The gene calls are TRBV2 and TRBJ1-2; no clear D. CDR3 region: CASSYTAGANYGYTF. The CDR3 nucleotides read TGTGCCAGCAGCTACACGGCGGGAGCTAACTATGGCTACACCTTC.